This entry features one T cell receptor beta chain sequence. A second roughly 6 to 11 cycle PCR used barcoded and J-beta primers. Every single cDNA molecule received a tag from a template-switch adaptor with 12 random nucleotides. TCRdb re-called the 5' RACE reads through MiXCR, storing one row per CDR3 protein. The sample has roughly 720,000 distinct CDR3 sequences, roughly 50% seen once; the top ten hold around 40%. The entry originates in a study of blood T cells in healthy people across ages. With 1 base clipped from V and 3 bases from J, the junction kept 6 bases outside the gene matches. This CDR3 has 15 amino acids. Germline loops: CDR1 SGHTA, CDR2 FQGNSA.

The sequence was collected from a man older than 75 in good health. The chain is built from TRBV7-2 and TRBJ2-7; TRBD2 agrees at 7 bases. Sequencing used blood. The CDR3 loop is CASSLGVAGFYEQYF. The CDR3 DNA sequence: TGTGCCAGCAGCTTAGGGGTAGCGGGCTTCTACGAGCAGTACTTC.